Presented here are 25 T cell receptor beta chains from one specimen sequenced in a study of cytomegalovirus exposure and HLA in healthy donors. The PCR used 60 Vbeta and 13 Jbeta primers. Generated by immunoSEQ multiplex PCR, the TCRdb table keeps only in-frame clones and is missing some. The table has 150,000 to 160,000 clones, around 80% seen once. Source material: PBMCs. Every receptor here comes from a man under 40 in good health and CMV-seropositive.

The sample holds one count of this clone. For the CDR3, the DNA is TGTGCCACCAGCAGAGATTCAGGGGTGAACACTGAAGCTTTCTTT. Translation: CATSRDSGVNTEAFF. The chain employs TRBV15 and TRBJ1-1; possible D gene TRBD1, 6 bases. Germline V gene sequence: CDR1 LNHNV, CDR2 YYDKDF (reference sequence). Trimming stripped 0 bases from V and 0 bases from J, with 8 bases between. The CDR3 is 15 amino acids. Combining the CDR3 with reference TRBV15 and TRBJ1-1 gives the whole variable domain DAMVIQNPRYQVTQFGKPVTLSCSQTLNHNVMYWYQQKSSQAPKLLFHYYDKDFNNEADTPDNFQSRRPNTSFCFLDIRSPGLGDTAMYLCATSRDSGVNTEAFFGQGTRLTVV.

The V gene is TRBV2, the J gene TRBJ2-2; 13 nucleotides align to TRBD2. The CDR3 consists of 13 residues. The germline V gene encodes CDR1 SNHLY and CDR2 FYNNEI. Losses at the gene ends were 4 bases for V and 15 bases for J; bases not matched to a gene: 5. CDR3 nucleotide sequence: TGTGCCAGCAGTGCCGGACTAGCGGGAGTGGTGTTTTTT. Translated: CASSAGLAGVVFF.

The chain links TRBV4-1 to TRBJ2-3, with TRBD2 matching over 8 bases. V trimming: 1 base; J trimming: 4 bases; junction bases outside the gene matches: 4. Looked up from germline, CDR1 is MGHRA and CDR2 is YSYEKL. The CDR3 is 15 amino acids. The CDR3 region is CASSQGEAGADTQYF. CDR3 in DNA: TGCGCCAGCAGCCAAGGTGAAGCGGGAGCAGATACGCAGTATTTT.

V usage is TRBV5-1 and J usage is TRBJ2-1, with 16 bases aligning to TRBD2. This CDR3 contains 15 residues. Germline CDR1 reads SGHRS; CDR2 reads YFSETQ. The V and J ends lost 3 bases and 9 bases, in that order; junction bases with no gene match: 3. The CDR3 DNA sequence: TGCGCCAGCAGCTCGGGACTAGCGGGAGGGGGTGAGCAGTTCTTC. Translated, it gives CASSSGLAGGGEQFF.

This clone has a handful of counts. The V call is TRBV2, the J call TRBJ2-7, with a possible D match to TRBD1 (6 bases). Deletions cut 6 bases from V and 8 bases from J, with 14 bases between. CDR1 is SNHLY and CDR2 is FYNNEI in the germline V gene. The CDR3 is made up of 12 amino acids. CDR3 residues: CASSVTGLQQYF. The CDR3 DNA reads as TGTGCCAGCAGCGTAACAGGGTTGCAGCAGTACTTC.

Only a few counts were recorded for this clone. The rearrangement uses TRBV5-1 and TRBJ2-5, with 9 nucleotides matching TRBD1. CDR1 SGHRS and CDR2 YFSETQ come from the germline V gene. V dropped 4 bases and J dropped 1; count of bases not matched to a gene: 5. The CDR3 covers 15 residues. The CDR3 sequence is CASSQGQGSQETQYF. The DNA for the CDR3 is TGCGCCAGCAGCCAGGGACAGGGAAGCCAAGAGACCCAGTACTTC.

This sequence joins TRBV4-2 and TRBJ2-2; D call uncertain. V was cut by 0 bases and J by 2 bases, with 13 bases left in between. CDR1 is LGHNA and CDR2 is YNFKEQ in the germline V gene. The CDR3 length is 17 residues. The CDR3: CASSQDTWSSNTGELFF. The CDR3, as DNA: TGTGCCAGCAGCCAAGATACGTGGAGCAGTAACACCGGGGAGCTGTTTTTT.

A few counts support this clone. This chain joins TRBV2 and TRBJ1-1; no firm D call. Trimming removed 8 bases at V and 10 bases at J, with 17 bases between. From germline, CDR1 is SNHLY and CDR2 FYNNEI. CDR3 size: 12 residues. This CDR3 is CASSSQPAAAFF. In nucleotides, the CDR3 is TGTGCCAGCTCCTCCCAGCCGGCGGCAGCTTTCTTT.

V usage is TRBV5-1 and J usage is TRBJ2-1; TRBD1 is a possible D gene (6 bases). Per the germline V gene, CDR1 is SGHRS and CDR2 is YFSETQ. The CDR3 spans 13 residues. V lost 4 bases and J lost 12, with 17 bases in between. CDR3 DNA: TGCGCCAGCAGCCTAGGACAGACATTCGGGCAGTTCTTC. The encoded protein is CASSLGQTFGQFF.

This chain links TRBV25-1 with TRBJ1-5, with TRBD1 matching over 7 bases. V shed 6 bases and J 3 bases; nucleotides not matched to a gene: 2. This CDR3 comprises 13 residues. CDR1 is MGHDK and CDR2 is SYGVNS in the germline V gene. DNA for the CDR3: TGTGCCAGCAGAGGACAGGACAATCAGCCCCAGCATTTT. Translation: CASRGQDNQPQHF.

V usage is TRBV28 and J usage is TRBJ2-7; 9 bases are shared with TRBD2. Trimming at V came to 6 bases and at J to 3 bases, leaving 9 bases not matched to a gene. The germline CDR1 and CDR2 sequences are MDHEN and SYDVKM. The CDR3 consists of 15 residues. The CDR3 here is CASRSFGTSSYEQYF. The CDR3 coding sequence is TGTGCCAGCAGGTCCTTCGGGACTAGCAGCTACGAGCAGTACTTC.

The rearrangement links TRBV7-2 to TRBJ2-3, with 8 bases fitting TRBD1. Looked up from germline, CDR1 is SGHTA and CDR2 is FQGNSA. This CDR3 spans 15 amino acids. After removal of 4 bases from V and 2 bases from J, the junction contained 5 bases not matched to a gene. CDR3: CASSWTGIYTDTQYF. Written as DNA, the CDR3 is TGTGCCAGCAGCTGGACAGGGATTTACACAGATACGCAGTATTTT.

This clone was found a few times. V gene TRBV5-4 combines with J gene TRBJ1-2; a weak D match, TRBD1 (6 bases). Trimming removed 0 bases from V and 6 bases from J, with 9 bases in between. CDR3 length equals 13 residues. From germline, CDR1 is SGHNT and CDR2 YYREEE (reference sequence). The CDR3 protein is CASSLGTVNGYTF. The DNA for the CDR3 is TGTGCCAGCAGCTTGGGGACAGTGAATGGCTACACCTTC.

In DNA form, the CDR3 reads TGTGCCTGGTTTCGTAGGGGTGGGAAGCAAGAGACCCAGTACTTC. It is translated as CAWFRRGGKQETQYF. The rearrangement links TRBV30 to TRBJ2-5; a weak D match, TRBD1 (5 bases). Germline lookup yields CDR1 GTSNPN and CDR2 SVGIG (reference sequence). V was trimmed by 5 bases and J by 2 bases, leaving 18 bases between them. The CDR3 spans 15 residues.

This chain links TRBV4-2 with TRBJ1-4, with D possibly matching TRBD1 (5 bases). This CDR3 comprises 17 residues. Germline CDR1 LGHNA, CDR2 YNFKEQ. Between the trimmed V and J ends, which lost 0 bases and 3 bases, there was a span of 14 bases. The CDR3 region has the DNA TGTGCCAGCAGCCAAGATTCTCGGGGGAGACCTAATGAAAAACTGTTTTTT. Protein: CASSQDSRGRPNEKLFF.

This chain connects TRBV29-1 to TRBJ2-1, with 9 bases identical to TRBD1. The CDR3 length is 17 residues. Germline-derived CDR1 and CDR2 are SQVTM and ANQGSEA. V lost 2 bases and J lost 1; bases outside the gene matches: 9. The CDR3 reads CSVENRRTGASYNEQFF. The CDR3 DNA is TGCAGCGTTGAAAATCGCAGGACAGGGGCTTCCTACAATGAGCAGTTCTTC.

The rearrangement links TRBV14 to TRBJ2-7; D unresolved. The germline V gene encodes CDR1 SGHDN and CDR2 FVKESK. CDR3 length: 13 amino acids. With 1 base removed from V and 3 bases from J, the gap between germline ends came to 7 bases. In DNA form, the CDR3 reads TGTGCCAGCAGCCAAGTACGAGGCTACGAGCAGTACTTC. Its translation: CASSQVRGYEQYF.

V is TRBV6-5 and J is TRBJ2-1; 7 positions match TRBD1. The CDR3 runs 15 residues. Germline CDR1 MNHEY, CDR2 SVGAGI. Trimming took 5 bases from V and 5 from J; bases not matched to a gene: 9. CDR3 sequence reads: CASSQYRDSDNEQFF. Written as DNA, the CDR3 is TGTGCCAGCAGTCAGTACCGGGACAGCGACAATGAGCAGTTCTTC.

This rearrangement joins TRBV19 to TRBJ1-2; TRBD1 matches 7 bases. Germline CDR1 is LNHDA and CDR2 is SQIVND (reference sequence). V was clipped by 9 bases and J by 4 bases; unmatched bases: 8. The length of the CDR3 is 13 residues. As DNA, the CDR3 is TGTGCCAGCTTGGAAACAGGGGCCTATGGCTACACCTTC. It yields the protein CASLETGAYGYTF.

The chain has TRBV4-2 and TRBJ2-5; TRBD1 aligns across 8 bases. The J call could be wrong; TRBJ2-7 is a better fit for the DNA end. The germline gives CDR1 LGHNA, CDR2 YNFKEQ. The CDR3 has 15 amino acids. The CDR3 bases are TGTGCCAGCAGCCCACAGACAGGGGCGAGTTACGAGCAGTACTTC. This gives the protein CASSPQTGASYEQYF.

The gene calls are TRBV4-1 and TRBJ2-3; 12 bases agree with TRBD2. Losses at the gene ends were 1 base for V and 0 bases for J; bases not matched to a gene: 2. The germline V gene encodes CDR1 MGHRA and CDR2 YSYEKL. The length of the CDR3 is 17 residues. CDR3 bases: TGCGCCAGCAGCCAAGGACTAGCGGGAGAGAGCACAGATACGCAGTATTTT. The encoded protein is CASSQGLAGESTDTQYF.

J is TRBJ2-5 and V is TRBV4-2; D not certain. The CDR3 is 15 amino acids. Looked up from germline, CDR1 is LGHNA and CDR2 is YNFKEQ. Trimming cost V 1 base and J 4 bases, with 13 bases left between them. The CDR3 DNA follows: TGTGCCAGCAGCCAAGGGTCCGGTCAACGAGAGACCCAGTACTTC. It translates to CASSQGSGQRETQYF.

The chain combines TRBV7-6 with TRBJ2-7; weak D call: TRBD2 (6 bases). The CDR3 covers 15 residues. Looked up from germline, CDR1 is SGHVS and CDR2 is FNYEAQ. Trimming pared 5 bases from V and 2 bases from J, leaving 16 bases between. CDR3 coding DNA: TGTGCCAGCAGCCCCGAACGGGGGAGTGCCTACGAGCAGTACTTC. Translating it yields CASSPERGSAYEQYF. The full variable domain, with the rest looked up from reference TRBV7-6 and TRBJ2-7, is GAGVSQSPRYKVTKRGQDVALRCDPISGHVSLYWYRQALGQGPEFLTYFNYEAQQDKSGLPNDRFSAERPEGSISTLTIQRTEQRDSAMYRCASSPERGSAYEQYFGPGTRLTVT.

The V and J genes are TRBV5-4 and TRBJ2-1, with 8 bases that match TRBD2. Germline CDR1 reads SGHNT; CDR2 reads YYREEE (reference sequence). The CDR3 is made up of 17 amino acids. Trimming took 4 bases from V and 7 from J; bases not matched to a gene: 16. The CDR3 DNA follows: TGTGCCAGCAGCCGATCGTTAGCGGGATCCCTAGGGAATGAGCAGTTCTTC. Amino acid sequence: CASSRSLAGSLGNEQFF.

The chain links TRBV6-4 to TRBJ2-1; 12 bases match TRBD1. V shed 3 bases, J shed 5 bases, and the junction held 11 bases outside the gene matches. The CDR3 is 18 amino acids. Germline CDR1 is MRHNA and CDR2 is SNTAGT. CDR3 amino acids: CASSEKPGQGARDNEQFF. CDR3 DNA sequence: TGTGCCAGCAGTGAGAAGCCGGGACAGGGGGCCAGGGACAATGAGCAGTTCTTC.